Presented here are 30 T cell receptor beta chains from one specimen sequenced in a study of blood T cell repertoires in COVID-19. Only in-frame clones appear in the TCRdb table, and some are missing; sequencing was by immunoSEQ multiplex PCR. The table records 200,000 to 250,000 clones, roughly nine tenths of them present only once. The sample comprised PBMCs or T cells enriched from blood (not recorded which). These TCRs come from a man aged 25 to 40 who had recovered from COVID-19.

The chain couples TRBV5-1 to TRBJ1-1; D gene unclear. Between the trimmed V and J ends, which lost 0 bases and 2 bases, there was a span of 11 bases. The CDR3 spans 15 residues. Germline values: CDR1 SGHRS, CDR2 YFSETQ. Here the CDR3 reads CASSLDYLYNTEAFF. CDR3 in DNA: TGCGCCAGCAGCTTGGACTATTTATATAACACTGAAGCTTTCTTT. The full variable domain, with the rest looked up from reference TRBV5-1 and TRBJ1-1, is KAGVTQTPRYLIKTRGQQVTLSCSPISGHRSVSWYQQTPGQGLQFLFEYFSETQRNKGNFPGRFSGRQFSNSRSEMNVSTLELGDSALYLCASSLDYLYNTEAFFGQGTRLTVV.

This clone was recorded only once. The chain is built from TRBV28 and TRBJ1-1; TRBD1 matches at 9 bases. V was clipped by 8 bases and J by 3 bases; unmatched bases: 1. CDR3 length: 12 residues. CDR1 is MDHEN, CDR2 SYDVKM, per germline. The CDR3 region is CASGTGHTEAFF. The CDR3 coding sequence is TGTGCCAGCGGGACAGGGCACACTGAAGCTTTCTTT. Filled out from reference TRBV28 and TRBJ1-1, the complete variable domain reads DVKVTQSSRYLVKRTGEKVFLECVQDMDHENMFWYRQDPGLGLRLIYFSYDVKMKEKGDIPEGYSVSREKKERFSLILESASTNQTSMYLCASGTGHTEAFFGQGTRLTVV.

The rearrangement joins TRBV7-2 to TRBJ2-7; D call uncertain. The CDR3 covers 15 residues. V dropped 1 base and J dropped 0 bases, with 10 bases sitting between them. CDR1 is SGHTA and CDR2 is FQGNSA in the germline V gene. CDR3 nucleotide sequence: TGTGCCAGCAGCTTAGGAGGTGCCTTCTCCTACGAGCAGTACTTC. Its translation: CASSLGGAFSYEQYF. Using reference TRBV7-2 and TRBJ2-7 for the parts outside the CDR3, the full variable domain is GAGVSQSPSNKVTEKGKDVELRCDPISGHTALYWYRQSLGQGLEFLIYFQGNSAPDKSGLPSDRFSAERTGGSVSTLTIQRTQQEDSAVYLCASSLGGAFSYEQYFGPGTRLTVT.

This clone was seen more than once but under ten times. The CDR3 region is CASSRGGQQETQYF. The CDR3 DNA sequence: TGTGCCAGCTCACGCGGGGGCCAGCAAGAGACCCAGTACTTC. This chain links TRBV18 with TRBJ2-5, with D perhaps matching TRBD2 (7 bases). The CDR3 length is 14 residues. V was trimmed by 4 bases and J by 2 bases, leaving 11 bases between them. From germline, CDR1 is KGHSH and CDR2 LQKENI.

The V call is TRBV5-8, the J call TRBJ1-1; no clear D gene. Trimming stripped 1 base from V and 6 bases from J, with 4 bases between. Germline V gene data show CDR1 as SGHTS and CDR2 as YDEGEE. The CDR3 contains 11 residues. The CDR3 is CASSLRAEAFF. CDR3 nucleotide sequence: TGTGCCAGCAGCTTGCGGGCTGAAGCTTTCTTT. Filled out from reference TRBV5-8 and TRBJ1-1, the complete variable domain reads EAGVTQSPTHLIKTRGQQATLRCSPISGHTSVYWYQQALGLGLQFLLWYDEGEERNRGNFPPRFSGRQFPNYSSELNVNALELEDSALYLCASSLRAEAFFGQGTRLTVV.

The rearrangement uses TRBV4-1 and TRBJ1-3; D perhaps matches TRBD1 (5 bases). Trimming left V 5 bases short and J 0 bases short, with 23 bases between. The germline CDR1 and CDR2 sequences are MGHRA and YSYEKL. The CDR3 has 19 residues. DNA for the CDR3: TGCGCCAGCAGCACCCCGACTGCCCAGGGAATCTTCTCTGGAAACACCATATATTTT. Protein sequence: CASSTPTAQGIFSGNTIYF.

In DNA form, the CDR3 reads TGTGCCATAACCGACTTACAGGGGTTCGCTGTACGGGGCTACACCTTC. It specifies CAITDLQGFAVRGYTF. The genes are TRBV10-3 and TRBJ1-2; 7 nucleotides align to TRBD1. The CDR3 covers 16 residues. Per germline, CDR1 ENHRY and CDR2 SYGVKD. V shed 9 bases and J 8 bases; nucleotides not matched to a gene: 21.

The J gene is TRBJ2-7, the V gene TRBV27; 7 nucleotides match TRBD1. The CDR3 contains 14 residues. The V gene end was trimmed by 5 bases and the J gene end by 7 bases; junction bases not matched to a gene: 11. CDR1 MNHEY and CDR2 SMNVEV come from the germline V gene (reference sequence). The CDR3 region is CASSGQVGIEEQYF. The DNA of the CDR3 is TGTGCCAGCAGTGGACAGGTGGGGATTGAGGAGCAGTACTTC.

J is TRBJ1-5 and V is TRBV28; no definite D call. Germline V CDR1 and CDR2: MDHEN, SYDVKM. The CDR3 runs 14 residues. Deletions cut 1 base from V and 6 bases from J, with 10 bases between. CDR3 sequence reads: CASSLLLIGQPQHF. DNA of the CDR3: TGTGCCAGCAGTTTATTACTAATTGGTCAGCCCCAGCATTTT.

J is TRBJ1-6 and V is TRBV5-1, with D possibly matching TRBD1 (6 bases). Trimming took 0 bases from V and 9 from J, leaving 10 bases between them. Germline CDR1 reads SGHRS; CDR2 reads YFSETQ. The CDR3 runs to 14 residues. CDR3 nucleotides: TGCGCCAGCAGCTTGGACAGGGAGAGTTCACCCCTCCACTTT. Protein product: CASSLDRESSPLHF.

The chain joins TRBV6-1 to TRBJ1-4, with D perhaps TRBD1 (5 bases). The CDR3 runs to 16 residues. V was clipped by 5 bases and J by 2 bases, with 15 bases between them. Germline CDR1 is MNHNS and CDR2 is SASEGT. CDR3 residues: CASSKDLGQTNEKLFF. The CDR3 nucleotides read TGTGCCAGCAGTAAAGATCTGGGGCAGACTAATGAAAAACTGTTTTTT.

The chain has TRBV3-1 (or the pseudogene TRBV3-2) and TRBJ2-2; 11 nucleotides line up with TRBD1. With V trimmed by 2 bases and J by 4 bases, 3 bases remained unmatched. This CDR3 contains 16 residues. The germline V gene has CDR1 LGHDT and CDR2 YNNKEL (reference sequence). The CDR3 here is CASSQRTGGSTGELFF. The CDR3 bases are TGTGCCAGCAGCCAAAGGACAGGGGGCAGCACCGGGGAGCTGTTTTTT.

J is TRBJ1-1 and V is TRBV14; D remains unclear. Germline V CDR1 and CDR2: SGHDN, FVKESK. This CDR3 contains 11 residues. V was shortened by 1 base and J by 10 bases, with 7 bases between the two germline ends. The CDR3 is CASSQAGGAFF. In DNA, the CDR3 is TGTGCCAGCAGCCAAGCCGGAGGAGCTTTCTTT.

V is TRBV4-3 and J is TRBJ2-3, with a tentative D call TRBD2 (6 bases). The germline CDR1 and CDR2 sequences are LGHNA and YSLEER. The CDR3 contains 16 residues. The ends were cut back, 0 bases at V and 5 bases at J, with 15 bases in the middle. Here the CDR3 DNA reads TGCGCCAGCAGCCAAGATGCGCGGGGCGCCCTAGATACGCAGTATTTT. Its protein product is CASSQDARGALDTQYF.

V and J are TRBV5-4 and TRBJ1-1; possibly TRBD1 for D (6 bases). The germline CDR1 and CDR2 sequences are SGHNT and YYREEE (reference sequence). The length of the CDR3 is 15 residues. Trimming shortened V by 4 bases and J by 1 base, and 14 bases separated the two germline ends. The DNA of the CDR3 is TGTGCCAGCAGCCCCAGGACAGATTCGAACACTGAAGCTTTCTTT. Translation gives CASSPRTDSNTEAFF.

The chain couples TRBV9 to TRBJ2-3; 10 nucleotides agree with TRBD2. Unmatched junction bases numbered 6, after V lost 2 bases and J lost 0 bases. From germline, CDR1 is SGDLS and CDR2 YYNGEE. CDR3 length equals 17 residues. Written as DNA, the CDR3 is TGTGCCAGCAGCGTGGATTTACTAGCGGGAAGCACAGATACGCAGTATTTT. Its translation is CASSVDLLAGSTDTQYF. The whole variable domain, remainder taken from reference TRBV9 and TRBJ2-3, is DSGVTQTPKHLITATGQRVTLRCSPRSGDLSVYWYQQSLDQGLQFLIQYYNGEERAKGNILERFSAQQFPDLHSELNLSSLELGDSALYFCASSVDLLAGSTDTQYFGPGTRLTVL.

The chain is built from TRBV29-1 and TRBJ1-1; 8 nucleotides line up with TRBD1. With V trimmed by 6 bases and J by 3 bases, 9 bases remained unmatched. The CDR3 totals 14 residues. CDR1 SQVTM and CDR2 ANQGSEA come from the germline V gene. As DNA, the CDR3 is TGCAGCGTGACACACCAGGGGGCGTACACTGAAGCTTTCTTT. As protein: CSVTHQGAYTEAFF.

The CDR3 loop reads CASSRSNYGYTF. CDR3 coding DNA: TGTGCCAGCAGCAGGAGTAACTATGGCTACACCTTC. J is TRBJ1-2 and V is TRBV16; D is uncertain. Trimming stripped 5 bases from V and 1 base from J, with 5 bases between. The CDR3 extends over 12 amino acids. Germline CDR1 reads KGHSY; CDR2 reads FQNENV.

The chain recombines TRBV6-6 with TRBJ2-7; a weak D match, TRBD1 (6 bases). CDR3 length: 15 amino acids. Germline V gives CDR1 MNHNY, CDR2 SVGAGI (reference sequence). The V gene lost 2 bases and the J gene lost 2 bases, with 13 bases spanning the gap. The CDR3 sequence: CASSYPEQGTYEQYF. For the CDR3, the DNA is TGTGCCAGCAGTTACCCCGAACAGGGAACCTACGAGCAGTACTTC.

The J gene is TRBJ1-2, the V gene TRBV6-5; 9 bases are shared with TRBD1. The germline CDR1 and CDR2 sequences are MNHEY and SVGAGI. V dropped 0 bases and J dropped 7; count of bases not matched to a gene: 6. This CDR3 spans 15 amino acids. In DNA, the CDR3 is TGTGCCAGCAGTTACTCCGGGACAGGGCCTAGTGGCTACACCTTC. This translates into CASSYSGTGPSGYTF.

This clone was found once. This sequence joins TRBV30 and TRBJ1-5; TRBD1 matches at 7 bases. V lost 4 bases and J lost 5; bases outside the gene matches: 11. The CDR3 runs to 15 residues. In germline, CDR1 is GTSNPN, CDR2 SVGIG (reference sequence). The CDR3 coding sequence is TGTGCCTGGACCAGAGGGACAGCGGGGGATCAGCCCCAGCATTTT. Translating it yields CAWTRGTAGDQPQHF.

V is TRBV19 and J is TRBJ1-6; 9 nucleotides match TRBD1. J lost 7 bases, V lost 9 bases, and 10 bases had no gene match. There are 15 residues in the CDR3. CDR1 is LNHDA, CDR2 SQIVND, per germline (reference sequence). The CDR3 protein is CASSRSGTGNSPLHF. In DNA form, the CDR3 reads TGTGCCAGCTCCCGGTCCGGGACAGGGAATTCACCCCTCCACTTT.

The chain couples TRBV28 to TRBJ1-5; no clear D gene. In germline, CDR1 is MDHEN, CDR2 SYDVKM. V was cut by 7 bases and J by 4 bases, with 5 bases left in between. CDR3 size: 11 residues. The CDR3 DNA is TGTGCCAGCACCCAGAATCAGCCCCAGCATTTT. This codes for CASTQNQPQHF.

This chain links TRBV7-8 with TRBJ1-5; perhaps TRBD1 as D (5 bases). The germline V and J ends were trimmed by 5 bases and 0 bases, with 11 bases remaining between them. The CDR3 covers 15 residues. The germline V gene encodes CDR1 SGHVS and CDR2 FQNEAQ. CDR3 region: CASSPQGASNQPQHF. DNA of the CDR3: TGTGCCAGCAGCCCCCAGGGCGCTAGCAATCAGCCCCAGCATTTT.

This clone was seen more than once but under ten times. This chain uses TRBV4-1 with TRBJ2-7; D is perhaps TRBD1 (6 bases). The CDR3 totals 13 residues. V dropped 5 bases and J dropped 4 bases, with 12 bases sitting between them. CDR1 is MGHRA, CDR2 YSYEKL, per germline. The CDR3 here is CASSEQQGYEQYF. The CDR3 DNA is TGCGCCAGCAGCGAGCAACAGGGTTACGAGCAGTACTTC.

The chain joins TRBV24-1 to TRBJ2-3, with a possible D match to TRBD2 (5 bases). Germline-derived CDR1 and CDR2 are KGHDR and SFDVKD. The CDR3 is made up of 16 amino acids. V lost 4 bases and J lost 5, with 18 bases in between. The CDR3 region is CATSEGRGTTGDTQYF. CDR3 sequence (DNA): TGTGCCACCAGTGAGGGCCGGGGAACCACGGGAGATACGCAGTATTTT.

This chain links TRBV15 with TRBJ2-1; D ambiguous. CDR1 LNHNV and CDR2 YYDKDF come from the germline V gene (reference sequence). The CDR3 runs 16 residues. V was trimmed by 2 bases and J by 0 bases, leaving 11 bases between them. CDR3 bases: TGTGCCACCAGCAGAAGCACAGAGATCTCCTACAATGAGCAGTTCTTC. Its translation: CATSRSTEISYNEQFF.

The chain combines TRBV28 with TRBJ2-7; 7 positions agree with TRBD2. Germline CDR1 is MDHEN and CDR2 is SYDVKM. The CDR3 extends over 16 amino acids. The V and J ends lost 2 bases and 6 bases, in that order; junction bases with no gene match: 13. CDR3 nucleotides: TGTGCCAGCAGTTTAGGGGCGGTGTGGACTAGTCGCGAGCAGTACTTC. Translated: CASSLGAVWTSREQYF.

CDR3 in amino acids: CASRETGSDSPLHF. Written as DNA, the CDR3 is TGTGCCAGCAGAGAGACAGGGTCAGATTCACCCCTCCACTTT. The chain carries TRBV28 and TRBJ1-6; 7 bases fit TRBD1. CDR1 and CDR2 from the germline V gene are MDHEN and SYDVKM. V dropped 6 bases and J dropped 8; count of bases not matched to a gene: 7. The CDR3 is 14 residues long.

The rearrangement links TRBV20-1 to TRBJ2-1, with D possibly TRBD2 on 5 matching bases. With 1 base removed from V and 8 bases from J, the gap between germline ends came to 6 bases. Looked up from germline, CDR1 is DFQATT and CDR2 is SNEGSKA (reference sequence). This CDR3 is 11 amino acids long. The CDR3 DNA is TGCAGTGCTAGAGTCGGGGATGAGCAGTTCTTC. Translation: CSARVGDEQFF.